The 19 T cell receptor beta chains below all came from one sample that was sequenced in a study of CD8 T cells in ankylosing spondylitis. Via MiXCR, TCRdb re-called the 5' RACE reads, giving one row per CDR3 protein. Seen here are about 130,000 distinct CDR3 sequences, roughly a sixth observed once, and the top ten hold roughly 30%. These TCRs are of unknown antigen specificity. Study outcomes and limitations: The study identified a TCR beta motif of seven or eight highly homologous variants that appeared characteristic of ankylosing spondylitis blood.

The sample taken for sequencing was blood, either unsorted or a sorted T cell fraction (not recorded which). Receptors were obtained from a male donor with ankylosing spondylitis.

This rearrangement joins TRBV29-1 to TRBJ1-2; D not certain. Between the trimmed V and J ends, which lost 2 bases and 8 bases, there was a span of 9 bases. CDR1 SQVTM and CDR2 ANQGSEA come from the germline V gene. The CDR3 loop spans 11 amino acids. For the CDR3, the DNA is TGCAGCGTTGAAAACGAGTTGGGCTACACCTTC. It translates to CSVENELGYTF.

This clonotype came up a few times. The chain combines TRBV7-2 with TRBJ2-3; 8 nucleotides line up with TRBD1. The CDR3 totals 16 residues. V was clipped by 5 bases and J by 1 base; unmatched bases: 8. The germline CDR1 and CDR2 sequences are SGHTA and FQGNSA. The CDR3 is CASSPGQGFGTDTQYF. Here the CDR3 DNA reads TGTGCCAGCAGCCCAGGACAGGGATTCGGCACAGATACGCAGTATTTT.

This chain joins TRBV24-1 and TRBJ1-5; 8 bases agree with TRBD1. Germline values: CDR1 KGHDR, CDR2 SFDVKD. This CDR3 spans 14 amino acids. Unmatched junction bases numbered 0, after V lost 5 bases and J lost 1 base. CDR3 sequence reads: CATSGQGSNQPQHF. CDR3 DNA sequence: TGTGCCACCAGTGGACAGGGGAGCAATCAGCCCCAGCATTTT.

The V and J genes are TRBV28 and TRBJ1-6; the D is unclear. This CDR3 contains 15 residues. V lost 6 bases and J 2 bases, leaving 11 bases between the germline ends. Germline V gene data show CDR1 as MDHEN and CDR2 as SYDVKM. For the CDR3, the DNA is TGTGCCAGCAGACCGGACCGTCCCTATAATTCACCCCTCCACTTT. Its translation is CASRPDRPYNSPLHF.

The chain recombines TRBV6-1 with TRBJ1-5; 7 bases align to TRBD1. V lost 4 bases to trimming and J lost 5 bases; unmatched junction nucleotides: 2. The CDR3 is 13 amino acids. The germline gives CDR1 MNHNS, CDR2 SASEGT. The CDR3 region is CASSATGDQPQHF. The CDR3 region has the DNA TGTGCCAGCAGTGCTACAGGGGATCAGCCCCAGCATTTT.

In its sample, this clonotype was seen many times. This rearrangement joins TRBV15 to TRBJ2-7, with TRBD1 matching 8 bases. The V and J ends lost 7 bases and 4 bases, in that order; junction bases with no gene match: 12. Germline V gene lookup returns CDR1 LNHNV and CDR2 YYDKDF (reference sequence). The CDR3 covers 15 residues. CDR3 region: CATNLGQGAHYEQYF. CDR3 nucleotide sequence: TGTGCCACCAACCTGGGTCAGGGGGCTCATTACGAGCAGTACTTC. The full variable domain, with the rest looked up from reference TRBV15 and TRBJ2-7, is DAMVIQNPRYQVTQFGKPVTLSCSQTLNHNVMYWYQQKSSQAPKLLFHYYDKDFNNEADTPDNFQSRRPNTSFCFLDIRSPGLGDTAMYLCATNLGQGAHYEQYFGPGTRLTVT.

This clonotype has only a few counts. The genes are TRBV6-1 and TRBJ1-5; unclear D gene. Germline lookup yields CDR1 MNHNS and CDR2 SASEGT. Deletions cut 6 bases from V and 6 bases from J, with 6 bases between. The CDR3 has 11 residues. The CDR3 nucleotides are TGTGCCAGCAGAGAGAGTCAGCCCCAGCATTTT. Its translation is CASRESQPQHF.

This clonotype was observed a handful of times. The V gene is TRBV2, the J gene TRBJ2-1; 13 bases are shared with TRBD2. V lost 0 bases to trimming and J lost 4 bases; unmatched junction nucleotides: 3. Looked up from germline, CDR1 is SNHLY and CDR2 is FYNNEI. CDR3 size: 17 residues. The CDR3 sequence is CASSEAPGLAGYNEQFF. CDR3 coding DNA: TGTGCCAGCAGTGAAGCGCCGGGACTAGCGGGGTACAATGAGCAGTTCTTC.

In this sample, this clonotype turned up a few times. The chain combines TRBV27 with TRBJ1-1; D gene unclear. CDR1 is MNHEY, CDR2 SMNVEV, per germline (reference sequence). Trimming took 5 bases from V and 8 from J, leaving 18 bases between them. The CDR3 covers 14 residues. DNA of the CDR3: TGTGCCAGCAGTCCGACAAGCCCTCCACTGGAAGCTTTCTTT. It codes for CASSPTSPPLEAFF.

This clonotype occurred many times. The rearrangement links TRBV13 to TRBJ2-5, with D tentatively TRBD2 (5 bases). Germline V CDR1 and CDR2: PRHDT, FYEKMQ (reference sequence). Trimming took 5 bases from V and 2 from J, leaving 21 bases between them. The CDR3 has 17 residues. The CDR3 reads CASSITSASRTQETQYF. Written as DNA, the CDR3 is TGTGCCAGCAGCATTACCAGCGCTAGCAGAACTCAAGAGACCCAGTACTTC.

This clonotype was counted ten times or more. The gene calls are TRBV7-2 and TRBJ1-5; no firm D call. The CDR3 runs to 14 residues. Germline CDR1 reads SGHTA; CDR2 reads FQGNSA. V shed 3 bases and J shed 5 bases, with 11 bases lying between them. The CDR3 loop reads CASSFWLADQPQHF. DNA for the CDR3: TGTGCCAGCAGCTTTTGGTTGGCAGATCAGCCCCAGCATTTT.

This clonotype was counted a few times. The chain combines TRBV14 with TRBJ2-7, with D perhaps matching TRBD1 or TRBD2 (5 bases each). CDR1 is SGHDN and CDR2 is FVKESK in the germline V gene. The V and J ends lost 4 bases and 5 bases respectively, with 21 bases between them. The CDR3 is 16 amino acids. CDR3 in DNA: TGTGCCAGCAGCCGGGGCCCAGGACCCGAGGGGAACGAGCAGTACTTC. Translated: CASSRGPGPEGNEQYF.

V is TRBV7-3 and J is TRBJ2-2, with 12 bases aligning to TRBD2. The CDR3 contains 16 residues. Germline trimming cut 6 bases from V and 1 base from J; bases unmatched to any gene: 3. In germline, CDR1 is SGHTA, CDR2 FQGTGA. Here the CDR3 reads CASRKLAGGNTGELFF. CDR3 in DNA: TGTGCCAGCAGAAAACTAGCGGGAGGGAACACCGGGGAGCTGTTTTTT.

This clonotype came up a few times. The chain joins TRBV19 to TRBJ2-7, with D perhaps matching TRBD2 (7 bases). Between the trimmed V and J ends, which lost 7 bases and 5 bases, there was a span of 12 bases. In germline, CDR1 is LNHDA, CDR2 SQIVND (reference sequence). The CDR3 is 12 residues long. This CDR3 reads CASKSGGHEQYF. The CDR3 DNA follows: TGTGCCAGTAAGTCCGGGGGGCACGAGCAGTACTTC.

This clonotype has a handful of counts. The chain couples TRBV14 to TRBJ1-4, with D hard to call. Trimming took off 0 bases at V and 0 bases at J, with 5 bases between the two ends. This CDR3 has 15 residues. Germline-derived CDR1 and CDR2 are SGHDN and FVKESK. The CDR3 loop reads CASSQDQATNEKLFF. The CDR3 bases are TGTGCCAGCAGCCAAGATCAGGCAACTAATGAAAAACTGTTTTTT.

The sample holds a few counts of this clonotype. The rearrangement uses TRBV27 and TRBJ1-6; possible D gene TRBD1, 6 bases. Per germline, CDR1 MNHEY and CDR2 SMNVEV (reference sequence). Trimming shortened V by 5 bases and J by 5 bases, and 10 bases separated the two germline ends. This CDR3 has 14 residues. CDR3 amino acids: CASSPGDHNSPLHF. DNA of the CDR3: TGTGCCAGCAGTCCAGGGGACCATAATTCACCCCTCCACTTT.

This clonotype was seen only a few times. The V call is TRBV29-1, the J call TRBJ2-7; the D is unclear. V dropped 0 bases and J dropped 6 bases, with 12 bases sitting between them. The CDR3 runs to 13 residues. CDR1 and CDR2 (germline): SQVTM, ANQGSEA. CDR3 residues: CSVEEGPYGEQYF. The CDR3 DNA is TGCAGCGTTGAAGAGGGCCCCTACGGCGAGCAGTACTTC.

V and J are TRBV18 and TRBJ2-7, with 9 bases identical to TRBD2. This CDR3 spans 15 amino acids. The germline gives CDR1 KGHSH, CDR2 LQKENI. Trimming at V came to 0 bases and at J to 5 bases, leaving 5 bases not matched to a gene. CDR3 in amino acids: CASSPPTSGLNEQYF. DNA of the CDR3: TGTGCCAGCTCACCACCGACTAGCGGCCTGAACGAGCAGTACTTC.

This clonotype turned up a few times. The chain couples TRBV7-9 to TRBJ2-1; D is unresolved. V was pared by 3 bases and J by 4 bases, with 7 bases between. There are 13 residues in the CDR3. CDR1 and CDR2 from the germline V gene are SEHNR and FQNEAQ (reference sequence). CDR3 sequence: CASSFEQYNEQFF. The CDR3 DNA is TGTGCCAGCAGCTTCGAACAGTACAATGAGCAGTTCTTC.